This is a list of T cell receptor beta chains from one sample in a study of OX40 agonist ivuxolimab in advanced cancers. Sequenced by immunoSEQ multiplex PCR; TCRdb stores in-frame clones only, minus some. Counted here are about 77,000 clones, 70% to 90% occurring once; the ten biggest clones make up around 0.73%. Sequencing was performed on CD4+ or CD8+ T cells sorted from blood, taken in a trial of the OX40 agonist ivuxolimab. These receptors originate from an adult with an advanced solid tumor such as melanoma, head and neck, liver or kidney cancer. Each CDR3 is given without its conserved first and last residue.

CDR3 protein	V gene	J gene
ASSGDHVGANVLT	TRBV19	TRBJ2-6
ASSPPQGSTEAF	TRBV5-6	TRBJ1-1
ASSPLGAGGRDEQF	TRBV27	TRBJ2-1
ASSTNIRGSSYNEQF	TRBV27	TRBJ2-1
ASSSPSGGSLAKNIQY	TRBV5-4	TRBJ2-4
ASLLHSGPFTDTQY	TRBV21-1	TRBJ2-3
ASSKSKEPNTGELF	TRBV21-1	TRBJ2-2
ASSLVGTSGGADTQY	TRBV7-2	TRBJ2-3
ASSQERTGSRYEQY	TRBV4-1	TRBJ2-7
ASRLGGSTDTQY	TRBV7-6	TRBJ2-3
ASSYKGASYEQY	TRBV6-5	TRBJ2-7
ASSVDSGFYNEQF	TRBV9	TRBJ2-1
ATHTLRGGELF	TRBV6-5	TRBJ2-2
ASSLVRGRAEAF	TRBV7-2	TRBJ1-1
ASSPSGSLLHSEQF	TRBV11-2	TRBJ2-1
ASSISGRVDTQY	TRBV19	TRBJ2-3
ASSLAAGSSGNTIY	TRBV5-1	TRBJ1-3
ASSSAAGARYSPLH	TRBV5-4	TRBJ1-6
ASSLEGTGLLQETQY	TRBV5-6	TRBJ2-5
ASSVRGSDTQY	TRBV9	TRBJ2-3
ASSISRDTEAF	TRBV19	TRBJ1-1
ASNRDRGLGETQY	TRBV7-9	TRBJ2-5
ASASAGRAGELF	TRBV2	TRBJ2-2
ASSTGIRNTIY	TRBV6-5	TRBJ1-3
ASSSGNTEAF	TRBV5-1	TRBJ1-1
ASSPLGTGPNEKLF	TRBV4-3	TRBJ1-4
ASSPNLDSSYEQY	TRBV18	TRBJ2-7
SVSGTSGSGGSYEQY	TRBV29-1	TRBJ2-7
ASSLQNSLANEQF	TRBV7-7	TRBJ2-1
ASRARLAAYYEQY	TRBV2	TRBJ2-7
ASSPPGTVRQETQY	TRBV18	TRBJ2-5
ASSPPGTHSYEQY	TRBV4-1	TRBJ2-7
ASSNRVNYGYT	TRBV6-5	TRBJ1-2
ASSWTSGYYEQY	TRBV7-2	TRBJ2-7
ASSLVSRLSRTGDEQF	TRBV5-6	TRBJ2-1
ASRPGLAVPYEQY	TRBV28	TRBJ2-7
ASSQRSGSSGELF	TRBV11-3	TRBJ2-2